The present TCR beta chain was sequenced within a study of neurological immune-mediated disorders. The CDR3 is 15 residues long. The V gene's germline CDR1 is LGHDT and CDR2 YNNKEL (reference sequence). The V gene lost 4 bases and the J gene lost 5 bases, with 18 bases spanning the gap. The team produced cDNA through 5'RACE using 10-nucleotide random UMIs. TCRdb independently ran MiXCR on the 5' RACE reads; one entry per CDR3 protein. The data show about 21,000 distinct CDR3 sequences, 15% seen once. This clonotype was seen many times. Sequencing was carried out using PBMCs. V is TRBV3-1 and J is TRBJ2-7; the D call may be TRBD1 or TRBD2 (5 bases each). This TCR came from a female donor with HTLV-1-associated myelopathy (HAM/TSP). CDR3 sequence: CASSPGTRGVHEQYF. The CDR3 nucleotides read TGTGCCAGCAGCCCCGGGACCCGAGGAGTCCACGAGCAGTACTTC.